The entry that follows covers one T cell receptor (beta chain) sequence. As yet, its antigen is unknown. Trimming took 5 bases from V and 4 from J; bases not matched to a gene: 9. The CDR3 totals 17 residues. Germline CDR1 LNHDA, CDR2 SQIVND (reference sequence). With 60 Vbeta and 13 Jbeta primers, the PCR was carried out. Method: immunoSEQ multiplex PCR; TCRdb's copy keeps in-frame clones and lacks some. The table has approximately 85,000 clones, roughly 80% seen once. The source of the sample is a study of cytomegalovirus exposure and HLA in healthy donors. There were likely unrecorded immune exposures, though donors were nominally healthy when sampled. The study's findings and limits: Presence/absence analysis assumed near-uniform sequencing depth across donors.

The chain has TRBV19 and TRBJ2-7; 15 bases fit TRBD2. The sequencing input was PBMCs. The TCR sequence derives from a man aged 50 to 60 in good health and CMV-seropositive. The CDR3 bases are TGTGCCAGTAGTTCAGGACTAGCGGGAGGGCCCCCGTACGAGCAGTACTTC. Its protein product is CASSSGLAGGPPYEQYF.